Below are 22 T cell receptor beta chains sequenced from a single sample in a study of blood T cell repertoires in COVID-19. Here immunoSEQ multiplex PCR was the method, and the copy in TCRdb shows in-frame clones only, minus some. Found here are about 400,000 clones, 88% of them singletons; the top ten hold roughly 2%. Sequencing was done on a sample of PBMCs or T cells enriched from blood (not recorded which). These receptors came from a woman aged 40 to 50 with acute COVID-19.

V and J are TRBV11-2 and TRBJ2-5; D uncertain. This CDR3 is built from 14 residues. Germline assignment: CDR1 SGHAT and CDR2 FQNNGV. V was pared by 1 base and J by 2 bases, with 8 bases between. In nucleotides, the CDR3 is TGTGCCAGCAGCTTAGTACCCAGGCAAGAGACCCAGTACTTC. Translated: CASSLVPRQETQYF.

The J gene is TRBJ2-5, the V gene TRBV10-2; D is unclear. Trimming took 4 bases from V and 5 from J, leaving 8 bases between them. Per germline, CDR1 WSHSY and CDR2 SAAADI. The CDR3 length is 12 residues. The DNA for the CDR3 is TGCGCCAGCAGTGGAGCGTGGGAGACCCAGTACTTC. Amino acid sequence: CASSGAWETQYF.

As to this clone: Other DNA sequences in the sample encode the same CDR3. The V and J genes are TRBV5-1 and TRBJ1-5; D remains unclear. Germline V gives CDR1 SGHRS, CDR2 YFSETQ. CDR3 size: 14 residues. The V end lost 0 bases, the J end lost 1 base, and 5 bases lay between the germline ends. The CDR3 spells CASSLGGSNQPQHF. The CDR3 coding sequence is TGCGCCAGCAGCTTGGGAGGGAGCAATCAGCCCCAGCATTTT.

V usage is TRBV7-8 and J usage is TRBJ1-2; the D is unclear. This CDR3 has 14 residues. Germline values: CDR1 SGHVS, CDR2 FQNEAQ. The V end lost 5 bases, the J end lost 3 bases, and 13 bases lay between the germline ends. The CDR3 bases are TGTGCCAGCAGCCCCACGGGTCCAGACTATGGCTACACCTTC. Encoded protein: CASSPTGPDYGYTF.

The chain combines TRBV3-1 (or the pseudogene TRBV3-2) with TRBJ1-1; D possibly corresponds to TRBD1 (6 bases). Per the germline V gene, CDR1 is LGHDT and CDR2 is YNNKEL (reference sequence). The ends were cut back, 1 base at V and 11 bases at J, with 11 bases in the middle. The CDR3 runs 12 residues. CDR3 region: CASSQGGGRAFF. The CDR3 nucleotides read TGTGCCAGCAGCCAAGGTGGGGGCCGCGCTTTCTTT.

The J gene is TRBJ2-1, the V gene TRBV7-7; the match to TRBD1 covers 8 bases. The germline V gene encodes CDR1 SSHAT and CDR2 FNYEAQ (reference sequence). The junction had 10 bases not matched to a gene; V was cut back by 6 bases and J by 9 bases. The CDR3 consists of 14 residues. CDR3 sequence (DNA): TGTGCCAGCAGTCGAGCTCAGGGGGCAAGTGAGCAGTTCTTC. It encodes CASSRAQGASEQFF.

V and J are TRBV12-3 or TRBV12-4 and TRBJ1-5, with TRBD1 as a possible D gene (5 bases). This CDR3 is built from 13 residues. V was cut by 5 bases and J by 8 bases, with 13 bases left in between. The CDR3 loop is CASSVGGMEPQHF. The DNA for the CDR3 is TGTGCCAGCAGTGTGGGGGGGATGGAGCCCCAGCATTTT.

The gene calls are TRBV5-1 and TRBJ1-6, with 12 positions matching TRBD1. V gave up 4 bases and J gave up 10 bases; unmatched junction bases: 3. This CDR3 region has 14 residues. Germline V gene lookup returns CDR1 SGHRS and CDR2 YFSETQ. In nucleotides, the CDR3 is TGCGCCAGCAGCGTAGGGACAGGGGGCTCACCCCTCCACTTT. Amino acids: CASSVGTGGSPLHF.

The chain couples TRBV10-2 to TRBJ1-4; D may be TRBD1 (5 bases). With 10 bases removed from V and 6 bases from J, the gap between germline ends came to 18 bases. The CDR3 runs 14 residues. Germline CDR1 and CDR2: WSHSY and SAAADI. This chain's CDR3 is CATQNGRADEKLFF. CDR3 DNA: TGCGCCACTCAAAACGGCAGGGCTGATGAAAAACTGTTTTTT.

The chain couples TRBV6-5 to TRBJ1-5; D remains ambiguous. This CDR3 comprises 13 residues. With 4 bases removed from V and 9 bases from J, the gap between germline ends came to 13 bases. CDR1 is MNHEY, CDR2 SVGAGI, per germline. The CDR3 nucleotides read TGTGCCAGCAGTTCTTCTTTGGAGTTGCCCCAGCATTTT. Amino acids: CASSSSLELPQHF.

V and J are TRBV7-9 and TRBJ1-4, with D maybe TRBD1 (6 bases). CDR3 size: 13 residues. CDR1 SEHNR and CDR2 FQNEAQ come from the germline V gene (reference sequence). V shed 5 bases and J shed 8 bases, with 12 bases lying between them. The DNA of the CDR3 is TGTGCCAGCAGCCGTGGGACATCGGAAAAACTGTTTTTT. This gives the protein CASSRGTSEKLFF.

V gene TRBV19 combines with J gene TRBJ1-6, with a weak D call TRBD1 (5 bases). Trimming took 10 bases from V and 5 from J, leaving 12 bases between them. CDR3 length equals 13 residues. Germline CDR1 and CDR2: LNHDA and SQIVND (reference sequence). CDR3 residues: CATNVRDNSPLHF. The CDR3 nucleotides are TGTGCCACCAACGTCAGGGATAATTCACCCCTCCACTTT.

CDR3 sequence: CAWRRDRVNEKLFF. The CDR3 nucleotides are TGTGCCTGGAGGAGGGACAGGGTTAATGAAAAACTGTTTTTT. V usage is TRBV30 and J usage is TRBJ1-4, with 9 bases aligning to TRBD1. The CDR3 totals 14 residues. V shed 3 bases and J 4 bases; nucleotides not matched to a gene: 3. CDR1 is GTSNPN, CDR2 SVGIG, per germline (reference sequence).

The chain uses TRBV2 and TRBJ1-1, with D unclear. Germline CDR1 is SNHLY and CDR2 is FYNNEI. CDR3 length equals 16 residues. Trimming removed 3 bases at V and 0 bases at J, with 14 bases between. This CDR3 reads CASSDLEAEMNTEAFF. The CDR3 coding sequence is TGTGCCAGCAGTGATTTGGAGGCCGAAATGAACACTGAAGCTTTCTTT.

The V call is TRBV7-2, the J call TRBJ2-2; D unclear. Germline CDR1 reads SGHTA; CDR2 reads FQGNSA. The V end lost 5 bases, the J end lost 1 base, and 11 bases lay between the germline ends. This CDR3 region has 15 residues. The CDR3 nucleotides are TGTGCCAGCAGCCTGCTATCGAGGAACACCGGGGAGCTGTTTTTT. Protein product: CASSLLSRNTGELFF. Complete variable domain (other parts from reference TRBV7-2 and TRBJ2-2): GAGVSQSPSNKVTEKGKDVELRCDPISGHTALYWYRQSLGQGLEFLIYFQGNSAPDKSGLPSDRFSAERTGGSVSTLTIQRTQQEDSAVYLCASSLLSRNTGELFFGEGSRLTVL.

Of note for this clone: Compared with germline, one end of the junction differs, possibly owing to a read error. The gene calls are TRBV18 and TRBJ2-5; no clear D. The germline gives CDR1 KGHSH, CDR2 LQKENI. The CDR3 length is 13 residues. The CDR3 DNA sequence: TGTGCCAGCTCACAAGACACACAAGGGACCCAGTACTTC. This gives the protein CASSQDTQGTQYF.

This chain links TRBV2 with TRBJ2-5; D gene uncertain. CDR3 length: 14 residues. V lost 6 bases and J lost 1, with 12 bases in between. CDR1 and CDR2 from the germline V gene are SNHLY and FYNNEI. The CDR3 bases are TGTGCCAGCAGCACAACACCGATCCAAGAGACCCAGTACTTC. Amino acid sequence: CASSTTPIQETQYF.

The gene calls are TRBV6-1 and TRBJ1-2, with 8 bases identical to TRBD1. The CDR3 extends over 16 amino acids. CDR1 is MNHNS, CDR2 SASEGT, per germline. V was clipped by 4 bases and J by 4 bases; unmatched bases: 11. The CDR3 loop is CASSGMTGALGYGYTF. DNA of the CDR3: TGTGCCAGCAGTGGAATGACAGGGGCCTTGGGCTATGGCTACACCTTC.

This clone appeared once. The rearrangement uses TRBV15 and TRBJ2-5, with D possibly matching TRBD2 (7 bases). Per the germline V gene, CDR1 is LNHNV and CDR2 is YYDKDF (reference sequence). The CDR3 is 15 residues long. V lost 5 bases and J 2 bases, leaving 15 bases between the germline ends. As DNA, the CDR3 is TGTGCCACCAGCCCCCGGGGGGCGATTCAAGAGACCCAGTACTTC. This sequence encodes CATSPRGAIQETQYF.

The V call is TRBV9, the J call TRBJ2-1; TRBD1 aligns across 7 bases. The CDR3 runs 15 residues. Trimming took 3 bases from V and 7 from J; bases not matched to a gene: 10. CDR1 is SGDLS, CDR2 YYNGEE, per germline. The CDR3 sequence is CASSATRQGGNEQFF. Here the CDR3 DNA reads TGTGCCAGCAGCGCCACCCGACAGGGTGGGAATGAGCAGTTCTTC.

The V and J genes are TRBV30 and TRBJ2-7; 8 positions match TRBD1. The V and J ends lost 2 bases and 8 bases, in that order; junction bases with no gene match: 11. Germline CDR1 GTSNPN, CDR2 SVGIG (reference sequence). The CDR3 has 14 amino acids. For the CDR3, the DNA is TGTGCCTGGAGTTACCAGGGGGCGGGGATGAAGCAGTACTTC. Translated, it gives CAWSYQGAGMKQYF.

This clone appeared once. The chain links TRBV5-4 to TRBJ1-2; 7 bases match TRBD1. Germline-derived CDR1 and CDR2 are SGHNT and YYREEE (reference sequence). Trimming removed 3 bases from V and 6 bases from J; junction bases left unmatched: 5. The CDR3 is 13 residues long. The CDR3 spells CASSSRGRDGYTF. The CDR3 region has the DNA TGTGCCAGCAGCTCGAGGGGGCGTGATGGCTACACCTTC.